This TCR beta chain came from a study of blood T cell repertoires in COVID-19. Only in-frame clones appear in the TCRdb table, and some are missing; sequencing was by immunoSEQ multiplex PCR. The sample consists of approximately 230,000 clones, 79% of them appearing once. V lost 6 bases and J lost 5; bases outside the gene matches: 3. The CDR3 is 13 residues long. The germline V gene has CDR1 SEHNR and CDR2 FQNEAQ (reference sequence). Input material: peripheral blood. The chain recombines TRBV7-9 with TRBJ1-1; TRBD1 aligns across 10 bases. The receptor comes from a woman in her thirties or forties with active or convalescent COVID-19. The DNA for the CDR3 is TGTGCCAGCAGAGGACAGGGGGTTACTGAAGCTTTCTTT. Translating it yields CASRGQGVTEAFF. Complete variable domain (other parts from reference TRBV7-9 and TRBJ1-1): DTGVSQNPRHKITKRGQNVTFRCDPISEHNRLYWYRQTLGQGPEFLTYFQNEAQLEKSRLLSDRFSAERPKGSFSTLEIQRTEQGDSAMYLCASRGQGVTEAFFGQGTRLTVV.